This T cell receptor (beta chain) was profiled in a study of cytomegalovirus exposure and HLA in healthy donors. This CDR3 is 15 amino acids long. Turning to this clone: No antigen is known for it.

60 Vbeta and 13 Jbeta primers were used in PCR. Libraries were prepared by immunoSEQ multiplex PCR; TCRdb keeps only in-frame clonotypes and omits some of them. The sample holds about 160,000 clones, under 85% seen once. Findings and caveats of the study: It was shown in a later analysis that HLA-associated TCR beta chains were more clonally expanded than other, equally common chains. Associated with cytomegalovirus, according to the listing, were approximately 160 TCR beta chains. In a later analysis, TCR association rates varied by HLA locus: DRB1 most, HLA-C fewest. HLA restriction was apparent for most CMV-associated TCR beta chains in a later analysis.

This rearrangement joins TRBV21-1 to TRBJ2-1; the DNA was not compared with TRBD2, the D call given in the table. TRBV21-1 is a recognized pseudogene. Input material: PBMCs. The clonotype originates from a woman under 40 in good health and CMV-seronegative. CDR3 residues: CASSNRGDRYNEQFF. The CDR3 region has the DNA TGTGCCAGCAGCAACCGGGGGGATCGTTACAATGAGCAGTTCTTC.